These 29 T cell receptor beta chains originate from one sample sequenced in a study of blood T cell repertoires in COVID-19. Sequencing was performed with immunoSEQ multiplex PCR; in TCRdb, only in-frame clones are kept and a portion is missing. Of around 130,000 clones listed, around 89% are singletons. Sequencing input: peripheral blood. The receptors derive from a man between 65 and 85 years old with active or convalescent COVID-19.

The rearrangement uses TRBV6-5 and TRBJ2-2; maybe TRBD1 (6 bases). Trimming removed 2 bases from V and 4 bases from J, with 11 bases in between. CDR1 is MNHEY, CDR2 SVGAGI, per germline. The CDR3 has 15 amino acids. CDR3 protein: CASSYKGTSTGELFF. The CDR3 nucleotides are TGTGCCAGCAGTTACAAAGGGACAAGCACCGGGGAGCTGTTTTTT.

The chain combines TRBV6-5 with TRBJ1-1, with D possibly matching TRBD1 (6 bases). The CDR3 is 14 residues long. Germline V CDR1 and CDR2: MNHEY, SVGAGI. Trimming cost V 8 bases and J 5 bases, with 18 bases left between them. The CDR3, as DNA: TGTGCCAGCCAAATGACAGGACGATTGACTGAAGCTTTCTTT. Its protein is CASQMTGRLTEAFF.

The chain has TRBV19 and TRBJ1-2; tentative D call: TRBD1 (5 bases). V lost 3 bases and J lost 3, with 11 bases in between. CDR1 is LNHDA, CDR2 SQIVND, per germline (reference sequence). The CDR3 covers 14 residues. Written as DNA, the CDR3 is TGTGCCAGTAGTATGCAGGGAGGAGACTATGGCTACACCTTC. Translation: CASSMQGGDYGYTF.

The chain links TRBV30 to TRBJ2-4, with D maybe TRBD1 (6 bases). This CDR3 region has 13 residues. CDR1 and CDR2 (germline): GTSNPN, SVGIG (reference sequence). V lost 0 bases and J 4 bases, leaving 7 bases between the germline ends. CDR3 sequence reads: CAWSVTGKNIQYF. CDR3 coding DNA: TGTGCCTGGAGTGTTACAGGGAAAAACATTCAGTACTTC.

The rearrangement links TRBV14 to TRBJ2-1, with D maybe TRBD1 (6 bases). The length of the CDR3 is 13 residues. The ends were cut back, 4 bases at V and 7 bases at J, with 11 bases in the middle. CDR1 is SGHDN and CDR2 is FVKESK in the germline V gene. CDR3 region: CASSLRGSNEQFF. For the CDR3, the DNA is TGTGCCAGCAGCCTTAGGGGGAGTAATGAGCAGTTCTTC.

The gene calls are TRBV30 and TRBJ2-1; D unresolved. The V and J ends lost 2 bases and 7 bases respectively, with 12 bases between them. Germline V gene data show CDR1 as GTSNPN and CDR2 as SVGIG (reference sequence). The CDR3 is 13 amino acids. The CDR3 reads CAWSKVLRNEQFF. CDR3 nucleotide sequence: TGTGCCTGGAGTAAGGTACTGAGGAATGAGCAGTTCTTC.

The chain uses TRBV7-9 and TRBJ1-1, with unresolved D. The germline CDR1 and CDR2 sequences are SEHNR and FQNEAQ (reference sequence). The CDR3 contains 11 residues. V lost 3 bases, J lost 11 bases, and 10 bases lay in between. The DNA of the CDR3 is TGTGCCAGCAGCTTCCCCCCTATTGCTTTCTTT. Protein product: CASSFPPIAFF.

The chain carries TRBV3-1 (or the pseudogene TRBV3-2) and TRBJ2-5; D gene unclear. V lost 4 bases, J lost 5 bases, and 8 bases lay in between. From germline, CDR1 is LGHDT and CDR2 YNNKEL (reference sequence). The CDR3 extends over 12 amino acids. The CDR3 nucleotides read TGTGCCAGCAGCCTGTCCCGGGAGACCCAGTACTTC. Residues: CASSLSRETQYF.

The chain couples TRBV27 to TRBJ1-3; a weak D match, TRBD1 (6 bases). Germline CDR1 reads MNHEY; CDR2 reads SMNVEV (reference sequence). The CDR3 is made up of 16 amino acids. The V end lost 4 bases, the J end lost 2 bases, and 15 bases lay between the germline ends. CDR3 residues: CASSYTPGVAGNTIYF. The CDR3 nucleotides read TGTGCCAGCAGTTATACCCCAGGGGTGGCTGGAAACACCATATATTTT.

The CDR3: CASSYQGDYGYTF. DNA of the CDR3: TGTGCCAGCAGTTATCAGGGTGACTATGGCTACACCTTC. This rearrangement joins TRBV2 to TRBJ1-2; a weak D match, TRBD1 (5 bases). The CDR3 sequence is 13 residues long. The V end was cut by 5 bases, the J end by 3 bases, with 10 bases between. CDR1 is SNHLY and CDR2 is FYNNEI in the germline V gene.

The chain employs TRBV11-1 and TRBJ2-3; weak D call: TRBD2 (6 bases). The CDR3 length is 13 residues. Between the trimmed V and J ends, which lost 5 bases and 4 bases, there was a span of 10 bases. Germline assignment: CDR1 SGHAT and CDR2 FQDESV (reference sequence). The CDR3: CASSQGLADTQYF. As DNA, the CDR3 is TGTGCCAGCAGCCAGGGACTTGCAGATACGCAGTATTTT.

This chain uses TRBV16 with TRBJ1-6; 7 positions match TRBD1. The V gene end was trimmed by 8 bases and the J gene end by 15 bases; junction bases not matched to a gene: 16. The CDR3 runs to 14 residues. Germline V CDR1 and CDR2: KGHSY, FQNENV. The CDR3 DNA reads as TGTGCCAGCCGTCACACAGGGGTTTTCCAGGACCTCCACTTT. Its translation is CASRHTGVFQDLHF.

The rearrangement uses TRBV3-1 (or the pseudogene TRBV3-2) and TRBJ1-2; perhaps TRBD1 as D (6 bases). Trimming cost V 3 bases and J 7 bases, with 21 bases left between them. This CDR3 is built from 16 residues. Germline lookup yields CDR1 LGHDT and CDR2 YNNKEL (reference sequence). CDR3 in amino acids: CASSQSWGGGGSGYTF. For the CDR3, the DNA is TGTGCCAGCAGCCAGTCTTGGGGGGGCGGTGGAAGTGGCTACACCTTC.

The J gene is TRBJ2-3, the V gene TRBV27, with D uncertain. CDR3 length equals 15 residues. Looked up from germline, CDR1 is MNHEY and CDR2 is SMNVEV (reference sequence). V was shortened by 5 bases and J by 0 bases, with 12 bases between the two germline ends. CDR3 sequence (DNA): TGTGCCAGCAGTCCTAGACTCTCTAGCACAGATACGCAGTATTTT. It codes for CASSPRLSSTDTQYF.

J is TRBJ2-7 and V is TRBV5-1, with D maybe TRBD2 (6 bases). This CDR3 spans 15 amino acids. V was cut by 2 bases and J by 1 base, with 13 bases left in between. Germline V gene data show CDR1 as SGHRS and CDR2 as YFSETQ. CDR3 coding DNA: TGCGCCAGCAGCTTTCGGAGTAGCGGATCCTACGAGCAGTACTTC. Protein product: CASSFRSSGSYEQYF.

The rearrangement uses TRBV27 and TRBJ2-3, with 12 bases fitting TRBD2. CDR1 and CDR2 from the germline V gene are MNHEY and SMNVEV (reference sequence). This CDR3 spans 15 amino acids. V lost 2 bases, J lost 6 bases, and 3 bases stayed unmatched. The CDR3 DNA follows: TGTGCCAGCAGTTTACTAGCGGGAGGGTCGGATACGCAGTATTTT. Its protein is CASSLLAGGSDTQYF.

CDR3 loop: CASSLSMTENSNQPQHF. The CDR3 DNA follows: TGTGCCAGCAGTTTATCGATGACAGAGAATAGCAATCAGCCCCAGCATTTT. This chain links TRBV27 with TRBJ1-5; tentatively, D is TRBD1 (5 bases). V gave up 0 bases and J gave up 0 bases, with 12 bases separating them. CDR3 length equals 17 residues. Germline V gives CDR1 MNHEY, CDR2 SMNVEV (reference sequence).

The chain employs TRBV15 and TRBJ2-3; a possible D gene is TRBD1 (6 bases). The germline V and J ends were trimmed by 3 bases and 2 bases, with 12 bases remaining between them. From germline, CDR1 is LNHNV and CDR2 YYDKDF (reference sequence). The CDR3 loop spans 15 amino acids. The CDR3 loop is CATSREQGSTDTQYF. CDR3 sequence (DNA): TGTGCCACCAGCAGGGAACAGGGATCCACAGATACGCAGTATTTT.

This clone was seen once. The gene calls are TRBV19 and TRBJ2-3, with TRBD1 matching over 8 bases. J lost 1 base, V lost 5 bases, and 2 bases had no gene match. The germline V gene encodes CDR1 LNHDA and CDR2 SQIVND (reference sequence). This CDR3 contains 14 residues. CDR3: CASSATGGTDTQYF. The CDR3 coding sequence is TGTGCCAGTAGTGCGACAGGGGGCACAGATACGCAGTATTTT.

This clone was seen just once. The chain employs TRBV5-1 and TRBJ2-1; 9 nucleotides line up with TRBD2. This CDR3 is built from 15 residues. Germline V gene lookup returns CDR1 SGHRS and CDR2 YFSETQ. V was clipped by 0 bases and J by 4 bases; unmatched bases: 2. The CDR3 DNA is TGCGCCAGCAGCTTGGTTGGACTAGCGTACAATGAGCAGTTCTTC. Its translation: CASSLVGLAYNEQFF.

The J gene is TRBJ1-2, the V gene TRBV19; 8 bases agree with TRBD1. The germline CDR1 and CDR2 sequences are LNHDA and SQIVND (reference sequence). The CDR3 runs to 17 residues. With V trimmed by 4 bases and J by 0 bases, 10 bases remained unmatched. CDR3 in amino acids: CASSSQSTTGANYGYTF. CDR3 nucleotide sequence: TGTGCCAGTAGTAGCCAGTCCACGACAGGGGCTAACTATGGCTACACCTTC.

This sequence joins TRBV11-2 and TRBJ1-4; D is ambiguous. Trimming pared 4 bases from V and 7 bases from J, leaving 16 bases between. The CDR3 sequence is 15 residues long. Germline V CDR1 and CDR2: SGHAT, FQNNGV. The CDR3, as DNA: TGTGCCAGCAGCTCAATGGGAGCGGACGGTGAAAAACTGTTTTTT. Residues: CASSSMGADGEKLFF.

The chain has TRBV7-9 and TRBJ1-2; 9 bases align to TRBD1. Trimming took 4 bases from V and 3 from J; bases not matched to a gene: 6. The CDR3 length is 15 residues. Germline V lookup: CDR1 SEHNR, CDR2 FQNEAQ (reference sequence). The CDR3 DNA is TGTGCCAGCAGCTCAGGGACAGGGCTAGACTATGGCTACACCTTC. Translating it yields CASSSGTGLDYGYTF. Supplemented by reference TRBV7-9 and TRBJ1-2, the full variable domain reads DTGVSQNPRHKITKRGQNVTFRCDPISEHNRLYWYRQTLGQGPEFLTYFQNEAQLEKSRLLSDRFSAERPKGSFSTLEIQRTEQGDSAMYLCASSSGTGLDYGYTFGSGTRLTVV.

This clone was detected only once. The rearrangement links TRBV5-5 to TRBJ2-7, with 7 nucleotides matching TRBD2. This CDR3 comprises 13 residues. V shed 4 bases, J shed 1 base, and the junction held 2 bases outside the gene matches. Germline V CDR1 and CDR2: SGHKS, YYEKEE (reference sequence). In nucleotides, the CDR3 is TGTGCCAGCAGCGGGGGGGTTTCCTACGAGCAGTACTTC. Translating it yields CASSGGVSYEQYF.

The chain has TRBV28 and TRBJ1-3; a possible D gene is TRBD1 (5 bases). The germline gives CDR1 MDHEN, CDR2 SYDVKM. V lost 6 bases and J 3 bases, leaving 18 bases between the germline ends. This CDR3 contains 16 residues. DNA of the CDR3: TGTGCCAGCAGGGGGCAGGGAGGTATTGGTGGAAACACCATATATTTT. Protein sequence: CASRGQGGIGGNTIYF.

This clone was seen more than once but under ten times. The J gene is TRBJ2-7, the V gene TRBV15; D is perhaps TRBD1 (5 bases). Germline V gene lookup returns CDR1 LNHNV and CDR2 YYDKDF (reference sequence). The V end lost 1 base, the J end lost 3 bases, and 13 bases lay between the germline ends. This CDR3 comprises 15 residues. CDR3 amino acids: CATSRGSTDRYEQYF. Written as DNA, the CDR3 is TGTGCCACCAGCAGAGGTTCGACAGATCGCTACGAGCAGTACTTC.

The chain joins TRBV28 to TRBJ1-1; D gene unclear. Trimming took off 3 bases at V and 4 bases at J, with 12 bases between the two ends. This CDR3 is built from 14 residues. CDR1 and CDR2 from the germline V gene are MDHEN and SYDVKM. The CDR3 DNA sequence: TGTGCCAGCAGTTTCGTAAGGGAGGCCACTGAAGCTTTCTTT. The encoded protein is CASSFVREATEAFF.

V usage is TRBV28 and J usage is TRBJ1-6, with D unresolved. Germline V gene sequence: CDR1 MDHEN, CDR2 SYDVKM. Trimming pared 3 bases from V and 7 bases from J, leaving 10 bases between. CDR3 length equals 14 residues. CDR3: CASSFAGWNSPLHF. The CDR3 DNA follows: TGTGCCAGCAGTTTCGCAGGTTGGAATTCACCCCTCCACTTT. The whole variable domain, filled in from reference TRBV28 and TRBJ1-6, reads DVKVTQSSRYLVKRTGEKVFLECVQDMDHENMFWYRQDPGLGLRLIYFSYDVKMKEKGDIPEGYSVSREKKERFSLILESASTNQTSMYLCASSFAGWNSPLHFGNGTRLTVT.

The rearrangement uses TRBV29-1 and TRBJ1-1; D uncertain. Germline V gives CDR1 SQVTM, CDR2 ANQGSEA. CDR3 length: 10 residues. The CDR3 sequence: CVGGSTEAFF. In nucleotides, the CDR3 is TGCGTCGGTGGGAGCACTGAAGCTTTCTTT. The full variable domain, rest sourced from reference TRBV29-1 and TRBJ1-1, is SAVISQKPSRDICQRGTSLTIQCQVDSQVTMMFWYRQQPGQSLTLIATANQGSEATYESGFVIDKFPISRPNLTFSTLTVSNMSPEDSSIYLCVGGSTEAFFGQGTRLTVV.